The 21 T cell receptor beta chains below were found in one sample sequenced in a study of molecular identifiers for immune sequencing clone quantification. MiXCR, run by TCRdb on the PCR reads, gives a single entry per CDR3 protein. This sample has over 85,000 distinct CDR3 sequences, with about 23% found just once. Sequencing input: naive CD8+ T cells from blood, with Jurkat cell RNA spiked in. The subset was: FACS-sorted CD8+CD4-CCR7+CD45RA+ naive T cells. All receptors derive from a human donor in good health. Some libraries in this study had Jurkat cell RNA spiked in.

The CDR3 loop is CASRGVMNTEAFF. CDR3 bases: TGTGCCAGCAGGGGGGTCATGAACACTGAAGCTTTCTTT. The J gene is TRBJ1-1, the V gene TRBV6-5; maybe TRBD1 (5 bases). V lost 6 bases and J 0 bases, leaving 8 bases between the germline ends. The length of the CDR3 is 13 residues. Germline CDR1 is MNHEY and CDR2 is SVGAGI.

This clonotype was counted many times. This chain connects TRBV13 to TRBJ1-5; 7 nucleotides match TRBD1. The junction had 2 bases not matched to a gene; V was cut back by 3 bases and J by 3 bases. CDR1 is PRHDT and CDR2 is FYEKMQ in the germline V gene (reference sequence). The CDR3 is 14 amino acids. The CDR3 here is CASSFTGANQPQHF. As DNA, the CDR3 is TGTGCCAGCAGCTTCACAGGGGCCAATCAGCCCCAGCATTTT. Using reference TRBV13 and TRBJ1-5 for the parts outside the CDR3, the full variable domain is AAGVIQSPRHLIKEKRETATLKCYPIPRHDTVYWYQQGPGQDPQFLISFYEKMQSDKGSIPDRFSAQQFSDYHSELNMSSLELGDSALYFCASSFTGANQPQHFGDGTRLSIL.

This clonotype occurred a few times. V is TRBV4-3 and J is TRBJ1-1; TRBD1 matches at 7 bases. V trimming: 4 bases; J trimming: 0 bases; junction bases outside the gene matches: 8. The CDR3 sequence is 16 residues long. Germline CDR1 and CDR2: LGHNA and YSLEER. CDR3 amino acids: CASSPQRGQLNTEAFF. The CDR3 DNA follows: TGCGCCAGCAGCCCGCAGAGGGGACAGTTGAACACTGAAGCTTTCTTT.

On this clonotype: The CDR3 carries no conserved terminal phenylalanine or tryptophan, so it likely arises from a read error. This chain uses TRBV20-1 with TRBJ1-3; D is unresolved. The germline gives CDR1 DFQATT, CDR2 SNEGSKA (reference sequence). The CDR3 is made up of 13 amino acids. The germline V and J ends were trimmed by 5 bases and 1 base, with 9 bases remaining between them. This CDR3 is CSAEQDSGNTIYV. The CDR3 nucleotides read TGCAGTGCTGAGCAGGATTCTGGAAACACCATATATGTT.

This clonotype was seen many times. The rearrangement links TRBV29-1 to TRBJ2-2; D is uncertain. CDR3 length equals 11 residues. Looked up from germline, CDR1 is SQVTM and CDR2 is ANQGSEA. V was clipped by 6 bases and J by 6 bases, with 8 bases between them. CDR3 sequence: CSVPQAGELFF. The CDR3, as DNA: TGCAGCGTCCCCCAGGCCGGGGAGCTGTTTTTT.

In its sample, this clonotype was seen many times. The genes are TRBV11-2 and TRBJ2-1, with TRBD2 matching over 7 bases. The CDR3 loop spans 12 amino acids. Germline lookup yields CDR1 SGHAT and CDR2 FQNNGV. V shed 6 bases and J 6 bases; nucleotides not matched to a gene: 2. The CDR3 DNA reads TGTGCCAGCAGTAGGACTAGCAATGAGCAGTTCTTC. It specifies CASSRTSNEQFF.

This clonotype was seen repeatedly, ten times or more. This chain links TRBV5-1 with TRBJ1-1, with unresolved D. CDR3 length: 13 residues. The V end lost 3 bases, the J end lost 0 bases, and 6 bases lay between the germline ends. CDR1 is SGHRS, CDR2 YFSETQ, per germline. CDR3 sequence: CASSWSMNTEAFF. CDR3 nucleotide sequence: TGCGCCAGCAGCTGGAGCATGAACACTGAAGCTTTCTTT.

This clonotype has a count of ten or more. The chain employs TRBV7-2 and TRBJ1-4; D unresolved. Trimming shortened V by 5 bases and J by 3 bases, and 13 bases separated the two germline ends. The CDR3 is 15 residues long. Germline CDR1 is SGHTA and CDR2 is FQGNSA. The DNA of the CDR3 is TGTGCCAGCAGCCTACTACCGGGGTCTAATGAAAAACTGTTTTTT. Translation gives CASSLLPGSNEKLFF. Using reference TRBV7-2 and TRBJ1-4 for the parts outside the CDR3, the full variable domain is GAGVSQSPSNKVTEKGKDVELRCDPISGHTALYWYRQSLGQGLEFLIYFQGNSAPDKSGLPSDRFSAERTGGSVSTLTIQRTQQEDSAVYLCASSLLPGSNEKLFFGSGTQLSVL.

About this clonotype itself: A much larger clone lies a single base off, so this may be a read error. The chain recombines TRBV7-9 with TRBJ1-5; D is undetermined. From germline, CDR1 is SEHNR and CDR2 FQNEAQ (reference sequence). This CDR3 has 15 residues. Written as DNA, the CDR3 is TGTGCCAGCGGCTTAGACATCCACCCTAATCAGCCCCAGCATTTT. Protein product: CASGLDIHPNQPQHF.

This chain connects TRBV7-9 to TRBJ1-5; possible D gene TRBD1, 6 bases. V gave up 10 bases and J gave up 7 bases, with 17 bases separating them. The germline V gene encodes CDR1 SEHNR and CDR2 FQNEAQ (reference sequence). The CDR3 has 13 residues. CDR3 DNA sequence: TGTGCCACTGGGGGCACCAAGGGCCAGCCCCAGCATTTT. The encoded protein is CATGGTKGQPQHF.

The chain carries TRBV6-2 or TRBV6-3 and TRBJ2-6; 10 bases map to TRBD1. The V and J ends lost 6 bases and 0 bases, in that order; junction bases with no gene match: 2. The CDR3 sequence is 16 residues long. The germline V gene encodes CDR1 MNHEY and CDR2 SVGEGT. The CDR3 DNA reads as TGTGCCAGCAGGGACAGGGGGTACTCTGGGGCCAACGTCCTGACTTTC. Translated: CASRDRGYSGANVLTF.

There are many counts of this clonotype. The chain combines TRBV4-3 with TRBJ2-3; 9 positions agree with TRBD2. Germline V gene lookup returns CDR1 LGHNA and CDR2 YSLEER. The CDR3 runs 17 residues. V lost 2 bases, J lost 6 bases, and 12 bases stayed unmatched. DNA of the CDR3: TGCGCCAGCAGCCAATCCCTGCTAGCGGGGTTCATGGATACGCAGTATTTT. It specifies CASSQSLLAGFMDTQYF.

This clonotype occurred a few times. The chain recombines TRBV27 with TRBJ2-1, with 9 bases that match TRBD1. This CDR3 is built from 18 residues. V was clipped by 5 bases and J by 2 bases; unmatched bases: 13. Germline V gene lookup returns CDR1 MNHEY and CDR2 SMNVEV (reference sequence). The CDR3 region has the DNA TGTGCCAGCAGTCTAGCCCCTCCCGGGACAGGGACCTACAATGAGCAGTTCTTC. This translates into CASSLAPPGTGTYNEQFF.

This clonotype was recorded many times. As DNA, the CDR3 is TGTGCCAGTAGTACGTGGGGGGGCCGTGTAAATGAGCAGTTCTTC. Translated, it gives CASSTWGGRVNEQFF. The chain carries TRBV19 and TRBJ2-1, with TRBD2 as a possible D gene (7 bases). This CDR3 comprises 15 residues. The germline V gene has CDR1 LNHDA and CDR2 SQIVND (reference sequence). V dropped 4 bases and J dropped 7 bases, with 17 bases sitting between them.

This clonotype was observed a few times. This chain links TRBV7-9 with TRBJ2-5; D not resolved. Per germline, CDR1 SEHNR and CDR2 FQNEAQ (reference sequence). The V and J ends lost 3 bases and 3 bases respectively, with 11 bases between them. This CDR3 comprises 14 residues. The CDR3 loop reads CASSLDERKETQYF. The CDR3, as DNA: TGTGCCAGCAGCTTGGATGAACGGAAAGAGACCCAGTACTTC. Using reference TRBV7-9 and TRBJ2-5 for the parts outside the CDR3, the full variable domain is DTGVSQNPRHKITKRGQNVTFRCDPISEHNRLYWYRQTLGQGPEFLTYFQNEAQLEKSRLLSDRFSAERPKGSFSTLEIQRTEQGDSAMYLCASSLDERKETQYFGPGTRLLVL.

On this clonotype: Given a much more abundant clone one base away, this may be a read error. The chain employs TRBV7-9 and TRBJ1-1; possible D gene TRBD1, 5 bases. Germline CDR1 is SEHNR and CDR2 is FQNEAQ (reference sequence). The CDR3 loop spans 13 amino acids. CDR3 DNA: TGTGCCAGCAGCTTAGCAGGTTTGGGGGAAGTTTTCTTT. Its translation is CASSLAGLGEVFF.

Of note for this clonotype: With a much larger clone just one base away, this may be a read error. The chain recombines TRBV7-9 with TRBJ1-4; no clear D. V shed 5 bases and J shed 7 bases, with 11 bases lying between them. Germline CDR1 is SEHNR and CDR2 is FQNEAQ (reference sequence). This CDR3 is 13 amino acids long. Here the CDR3 reads CASSVTVSEKLFF. CDR3 nucleotides: TGTGCCAGCAGCGTAACAGTGAGTGAAAAACTGTTTTTT.

There are many counts of this clonotype. The rearrangement joins TRBV29-1 to TRBJ1-1, with D unclear. The germline V gene has CDR1 SQVTM and CDR2 ANQGSEA. CDR3 length equals 12 residues. The ends were cut back, 3 bases at V and 3 bases at J, with 8 bases in the middle. The CDR3 protein is CSVDKGYTEAFF. CDR3 sequence (DNA): TGCAGCGTTGATAAAGGGTACACTGAAGCTTTCTTT.

The rearrangement uses TRBV12-3 or TRBV12-4 and TRBJ2-7; 9 bases agree with TRBD1. V was pared by 7 bases and J by 6 bases, with 10 bases of the junction left unmatched. This CDR3 region has 14 residues. DNA for the CDR3: TGTGCCAGCACCAACCGGGACAGGGCTGGCGAGCAGTACTTC. Translated, it gives CASTNRDRAGEQYF.

Written as DNA, the CDR3 is TGTGCCAGCAGCCAAATTTTAGGAGACACTGAAGCTTTCTTT. Translated, it gives CASSQILGDTEAFF. V and J are TRBV14 and TRBJ1-1, with unresolved D. Germline values: CDR1 SGHDN, CDR2 FVKESK. The CDR3 contains 14 residues. The V gene lost 2 bases and the J gene lost 3 bases, with 10 bases spanning the gap.

The chain uses TRBV28 and TRBJ1-5; D may be TRBD1 (5 bases). The CDR3 runs 16 residues. In germline, CDR1 is MDHEN, CDR2 SYDVKM. Trimming took 6 bases from V and 1 from J, leaving 16 bases between them. CDR3: CASSWGGRVSNQPQHF. The CDR3 coding sequence is TGTGCCAGCAGCTGGGGGGGGAGGGTGAGCAATCAGCCCCAGCATTTT.